The 20 T cell receptor beta chains listed next were all sequenced from one sample in a study of CD8 T cells in Susac syndrome (dated by TCRdb to between 2018 and 2021). Library construction relied on the immunoSEQ multiplex PCR assay. RNA was extracted with the RNeasy kit and roughly 0.45 to 1 ug was reverse transcribed using random hexamers. TCRdb trimmed the raw reads at Q25, called clones with MiXCR and kept productive beta chains. Duplicate CDR3 protein sequences are folded into a single record with the most common DNA and genes. The sample table shows about 83,000 distinct CDR3 sequences, and over 90% are seen once. The ten biggest clones cover approximately 0.48% of the sample. Sequencing used CD8+ T cells from PBMCs. The origin of the receptors is a human donor with Susac syndrome.

The chain joins TRBV28 to TRBJ2-7; 7 bases are shared with TRBD2. Germline CDR1 reads MDHEN; CDR2 reads SYDVKM. V shed 7 bases, J shed 2 bases, and the junction held 11 bases outside the gene matches. The CDR3 extends over 15 amino acids. DNA of the CDR3: TGTGCCAGCACCGAAGGGAGGGCATCGACCTACGAGCAGTACTTC. Protein sequence: CASTEGRASTYEQYF.

The chain is built from TRBV27 and TRBJ2-1, with 10 bases matching TRBD2. Germline V CDR1 and CDR2: MNHEY, SMNVEV (reference sequence). V was clipped by 8 bases and J by 9 bases; unmatched bases: 13. The CDR3 consists of 15 residues. The DNA for the CDR3 is TGTGCCAGCGGCACGGGACTAGCGATGATGGTTGAGCAGTTCTTC. Protein: CASGTGLAMMVEQFF.

V and J are TRBV30 and TRBJ1-1; 11 positions agree with TRBD1. The junction had 8 bases not matched to a gene; V was cut back by 2 bases and J by 0 bases. The CDR3 runs 17 residues. Germline V lookup: CDR1 GTSNPN, CDR2 SVGIG (reference sequence). This chain's CDR3 is CAWSPDRGLPMNTEAFF. The CDR3 nucleotides are TGTGCCTGGAGTCCGGACAGGGGGCTACCTATGAACACTGAAGCTTTCTTT.

The V call is TRBV27, the J call TRBJ1-2; TRBD1 matches 11 bases. Unmatched junction bases numbered 7, after V lost 6 bases and J lost 4 bases. This CDR3 is built from 15 residues. Germline assignment: CDR1 MNHEY and CDR2 SMNVEV (reference sequence). The CDR3 DNA follows: TGTGCCAGCAGACTCGGGACAGGGGGTCTCTATGGCTACACCTTC. It translates to CASRLGTGGLYGYTF.

The genes are TRBV3-1 and TRBJ2-7, with 10 nucleotides matching TRBD2. CDR3 length equals 18 residues. Germline-derived CDR1 and CDR2 are LGHDT and YNNKEL (reference sequence). The junction had 10 bases not matched to a gene; V was cut back by 0 bases and J by 2 bases. The CDR3 reads CASSQDLAGEVSPYEQYF. Written as DNA, the CDR3 is TGTGCCAGCAGCCAAGACCTAGCGGGAGAGGTTTCTCCCTACGAGCAGTACTTC.

The chain joins TRBV6-4 to TRBJ2-1, with TRBD2 identical over 10 bases. With 0 bases clipped from V and 8 bases from J, the junction kept 4 bases outside the gene matches. This CDR3 spans 15 amino acids. Germline-derived CDR1 and CDR2 are MRHNA and SNTAGT. DNA for the CDR3: TGTGCCAGCAGTGACTCGTCTAGCGGGAGCGATGAGCAGTTCTTC. This sequence encodes CASSDSSSGSDEQFF.

The V and J genes are TRBV5-6 and TRBJ1-5, with unresolved D. Germline assignment: CDR1 SGHDT and CDR2 YYEEEE. V lost 0 bases, J lost 0 bases, and 7 bases lay in between. This CDR3 region has 15 residues. This CDR3 is CASSLAGDSNQPQHF. The DNA of the CDR3 is TGTGCCAGCAGCTTGGCCGGGGATAGCAATCAGCCCCAGCATTTT. Variable domain in full (rest from reference TRBV5-6 and TRBJ1-5): DAGVTQSPTHLIKTRGQQVTLRCSPKSGHDTVSWYQQALGQGPQFIFQYYEEEERQRGNFPDRFSGHQFPNYSSELNVNALLLGDSALYLCASSLAGDSNQPQHFGDGTRLSIL.

The chain combines TRBV29-1 with TRBJ1-1, with unresolved D. Germline assignment: CDR1 SQVTM and CDR2 ANQGSEA. The CDR3 has 13 amino acids. The V end was cut by 3 bases, the J end by 1 base, with 9 bases between. Written as DNA, the CDR3 is TGCAGCGTTGAGTTTGTGGGGAACACTGAAGCTTTCTTT. Translated, it gives CSVEFVGNTEAFF.

The rearrangement uses TRBV7-9 and TRBJ2-7, with D possibly matching TRBD1 (5 bases). The CDR3 runs to 15 residues. Germline CDR1 SEHNR, CDR2 FQNEAQ (reference sequence). Trimming shortened V by 3 bases and J by 0 bases, and 12 bases separated the two germline ends. CDR3 region: CASSFPRAPSYEQYF. Written as DNA, the CDR3 is TGTGCCAGCAGCTTCCCCAGGGCTCCCTCCTACGAGCAGTACTTC. The complete variable domain, with remaining parts taken from reference TRBV7-9 and TRBJ2-7, reads DTGVSQNPRHKITKRGQNVTFRCDPISEHNRLYWYRQTLGQGPEFLTYFQNEAQLEKSRLLSDRFSAERPKGSFSTLEIQRTEQGDSAMYLCASSFPRAPSYEQYFGPGTRLTVT.

The chain couples TRBV20-1 to TRBJ2-7, with 10 bases fitting TRBD2. The germline CDR1 and CDR2 sequences are DFQATT and SNEGSKA (reference sequence). The CDR3 extends over 15 amino acids. J lost 1 base, V lost 3 bases, and 6 bases had no gene match. This CDR3 is CSARGLAGVSYEQYF. CDR3 nucleotides: TGCAGTGCTAGGGGTCTAGCGGGGGTGTCCTACGAGCAGTACTTC.

This clonotype appeared once. CDR3 sequence: CASSQESGAKETQYF. The CDR3 nucleotides read TGTGCCAGCAGCCAAGAGTCTGGGGCCAAAGAGACCCAGTACTTC. The chain has TRBV3-1 and TRBJ2-5; a possible D gene is TRBD1 (5 bases). Germline values: CDR1 LGHDT, CDR2 YNNKEL (reference sequence). This CDR3 comprises 15 residues. Trimming took 0 bases from V and 3 from J, leaving 11 bases between them.

This chain connects TRBV20-1 to TRBJ2-1, with TRBD2 as a possible D gene (6 bases). Germline lookup yields CDR1 DFQATT and CDR2 SNEGSKA (reference sequence). The CDR3 is 15 residues long. The V end lost 0 bases, the J end lost 8 bases, and 17 bases lay between the germline ends. CDR3 loop: CSARDPGSPGDEQFF. CDR3 sequence (DNA): TGCAGTGCTAGAGACCCCGGGAGTCCGGGAGATGAGCAGTTCTTC.

This chain joins TRBV6-2 or TRBV6-3 and TRBJ2-1; 7 bases map to TRBD2. V shed 8 bases and J 8 bases; nucleotides not matched to a gene: 15. This CDR3 has 15 amino acids. CDR1 is MNHEY and CDR2 is SVGEGT in the germline V gene. In DNA form, the CDR3 reads TGTGCCAGCTCCTTATCGGGACTACTCTGGCATGAGCAGTTCTTC. Translated, it gives CASSLSGLLWHEQFF.

The CDR3 reads CSARELGAGNQPQHF. The CDR3 DNA reads as TGCAGTGCTAGAGAATTGGGGGCGGGCAATCAGCCCCAGCATTTT. V is TRBV20-1 and J is TRBJ1-5; a possible D gene is TRBD1 (6 bases). V was shortened by 0 bases and J by 2 bases, with 11 bases between the two germline ends. CDR3 length equals 15 residues. The V gene's germline CDR1 is DFQATT and CDR2 SNEGSKA (reference sequence).

This clonotype was observed a single time. This chain connects TRBV25-1 to TRBJ2-7; 11 bases map to TRBD2. J lost 4 bases, V lost 4 bases, and 3 bases had no gene match. The germline gives CDR1 MGHDK, CDR2 SYGVNS. The CDR3 is 14 residues long. The CDR3 DNA reads as TGTGCCAGCAGTGCGGGACTAGCGGTATACGAGCAGTACTTC. Encoded protein: CASSAGLAVYEQYF.

This chain connects TRBV6-6 to TRBJ2-3; D may be TRBD2 (6 bases). Germline V lookup: CDR1 MNHNY, CDR2 SVGAGI (reference sequence). CDR3 length equals 16 residues. The V end lost 5 bases, the J end lost 4 bases, and 19 bases lay between the germline ends. CDR3 in DNA: TGTGCCAGCAGTAAAGATGGACTACCCCTCGCAGATACGCAGTATTTT. Amino acids: CASSKDGLPLADTQYF.

J is TRBJ2-1 and V is TRBV7-6; 9 bases are a match to TRBD2. This CDR3 has 16 residues. With 7 bases clipped from V and 0 bases from J, the junction kept 7 bases outside the gene matches. The V gene's germline CDR1 is SGHVS and CDR2 FNYEAQ. CDR3 DNA: TGTGCCAGCAAGGTCCTAGCGGGAACCTCCTACAATGAGCAGTTCTTC. Residues: CASKVLAGTSYNEQFF.

The chain links TRBV15 to TRBJ2-7; the D gene is possibly TRBD1 (7 bases). CDR3 length: 15 residues. CDR1 is LNHNV and CDR2 is YYDKDF in the germline V gene (reference sequence). Trimming left V 8 bases short and J 7 bases short, with 24 bases between. CDR3 in DNA: TGTGCCACCCGGGGGTCCGGGATGCCCAGGGGGGAGCAGTACTTC. It is translated as CATRGSGMPRGEQYF.

This sequence joins TRBV7-2 and TRBJ2-3; 7 bases agree with TRBD1. The CDR3 has 15 residues. V trimming: 0 bases; J trimming: 5 bases; junction bases outside the gene matches: 5. Germline CDR1 is SGHTA and CDR2 is FQGNSA. The CDR3, as DNA: TGTGCCAGCAGCTTAGCCCAGGGGGTGGTAGATACGCAGTATTTT. As protein: CASSLAQGVVDTQYF.

The rearrangement uses TRBV29-1 and TRBJ2-4; maybe TRBD1 (6 bases). The CDR3 is 14 amino acids. CDR1 and CDR2 (germline): SQVTM, ANQGSEA. Trimming removed 3 bases from V and 6 bases from J, with 15 bases in between. CDR3 bases: TGCAGCGTTGAGGGGGCCGGGACACCAAACATTCAGTACTTC. Translation: CSVEGAGTPNIQYF.